This T cell receptor beta chain originates from a study of blood T cell repertoires in COVID-19. Study in general: The samples span acute and convalescent COVID-19 from the United States, Italy and Spain. Sample material is recorded as cDNA or gDNA derived from T cells, B-cell-depleted T cells, or PBMCs.

Methods used by the authors: Counts of nucleated cells, estimated from reference gene primer amplification, were obtained. TCRdb's copy holds only in-frame clones and misses some; the assay was immunoSEQ multiplex PCR. D and trimming come from the DNA, and the V and J calls and clone size come from that table. The table lists around 120,000 clones, over 70% of them singletons. Trimming cost V 5 bases and J 6 bases; bases outside gene matches: 9. This CDR3 has 15 amino acids. Germline-derived CDR1 and CDR2 are MNHEY and SVGAGI. The gene calls are TRBV6-5 and TRBJ1-2; 10 nucleotides line up with TRBD1. The clonotype originates from a man between 65 and 85 years old with acute or convalescent COVID-19. Sequencing was done on a sample of peripheral blood. The CDR3 DNA reads TGTGCCAGCAGTAACCCGGGACAGGGGAAGGATGGCTACACCTTC. This translates into CASSNPGQGKDGYTF.